The following is a TCR beta chain sequence with its context. Its antigen is not identified. The record originates from a study of CD8+ T cells in alopecia areata. The study, taken as a whole, reports: More clonal than normal scalp was lesional scalp, particularly alopecia totalis/universalis.

cDNA prepared by RNA extraction and subsequent reverse transcription served as the template for sequencing. The assay was immunoSEQ multiplex PCR, and TCRdb's table has in-frame clones only and misses some. The sample holds tens of thousands of clones, more than 60% seen once. Peripheral blood and lesional scalp punch biopsies were taken from alopecia areata patients. The specimen was NKG2D-low CD8+ T cells sorted from blood. The TCR originated in a human donor with alopecia areata.

The CDR3 DNA reads TGCAGCGTTGAAGATATCACATCCCAAGAGACCCAGTACTTC. Its translation: CSVEDITSQETQYF. The rearrangement links TRBV29-1 to TRBJ2-5; D ambiguous. This CDR3 is built from 14 residues. Trimming removed 0 bases from V and 1 base from J, with 9 bases in between. The germline V gene has CDR1 SQVTM and CDR2 ANQGSEA. The complete variable domain, with remaining parts taken from reference TRBV29-1 and TRBJ2-5, reads SAVISQKPSRDICQRGTSLTIQCQVDSQVTMMFWYRQQPGQSLTLIATANQGSEATYESGFVIDKFPISRPNLTFSTLTVSNMSPEDSSIYLCSVEDITSQETQYFGPGTRLLVL.